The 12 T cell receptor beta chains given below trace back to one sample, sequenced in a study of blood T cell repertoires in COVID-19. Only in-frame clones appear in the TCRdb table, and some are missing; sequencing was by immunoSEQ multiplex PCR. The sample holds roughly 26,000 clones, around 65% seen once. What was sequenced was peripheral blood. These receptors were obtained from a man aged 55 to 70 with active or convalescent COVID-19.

This CDR3 reads CASSLSADTQYF. The DNA for the CDR3 is TGTGCCAGCAGCTTGTCCGCAGATACGCAGTATTTT. The V call is TRBV5-4, the J call TRBJ2-3; D uncertain. The V gene lost 1 base and the J gene lost 4 bases, with 4 bases spanning the gap. This CDR3 comprises 12 residues. Germline V gives CDR1 SGHNT, CDR2 YYREEE (reference sequence).

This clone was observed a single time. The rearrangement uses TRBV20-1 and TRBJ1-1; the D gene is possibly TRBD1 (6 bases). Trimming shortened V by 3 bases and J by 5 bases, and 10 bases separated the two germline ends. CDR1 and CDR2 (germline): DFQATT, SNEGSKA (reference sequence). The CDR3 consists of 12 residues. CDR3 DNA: TGCAGTGCTAGTAAGGGGGGGACTGAAGCTTTCTTT. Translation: CSASKGGTEAFF.

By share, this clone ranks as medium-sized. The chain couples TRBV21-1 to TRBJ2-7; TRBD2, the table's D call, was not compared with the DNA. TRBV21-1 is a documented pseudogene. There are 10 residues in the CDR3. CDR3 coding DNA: TGTGCCCATCCGGGAGCGTCGCAGTACTTC. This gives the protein CAHPGASQYF.

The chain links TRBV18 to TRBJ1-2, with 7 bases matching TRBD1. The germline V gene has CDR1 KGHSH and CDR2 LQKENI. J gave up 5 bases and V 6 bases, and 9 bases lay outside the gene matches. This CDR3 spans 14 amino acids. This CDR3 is CASSRDRDVYGYTF. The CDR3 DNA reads TGTGCCAGCTCGCGGGACAGAGATGTATATGGCTACACCTTC. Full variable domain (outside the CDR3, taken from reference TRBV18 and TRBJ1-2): NAGVMQNPRHLVRRRGQEARLRCSPMKGHSHVYWYRQLPEEGLKFMVYLQKENIIDESGMPKERFSAEFPKEGPSILRIQQVVRGDSAAYFCASSRDRDVYGYTFGSGTRLTVV.

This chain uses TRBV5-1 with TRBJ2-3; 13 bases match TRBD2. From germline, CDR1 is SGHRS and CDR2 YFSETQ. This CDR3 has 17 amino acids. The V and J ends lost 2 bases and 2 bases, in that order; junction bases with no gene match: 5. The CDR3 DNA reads TGCGCCAGCAGCTTAGGACTAGCGGGGGCGACCACAGATACGCAGTATTTT. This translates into CASSLGLAGATTDTQYF.

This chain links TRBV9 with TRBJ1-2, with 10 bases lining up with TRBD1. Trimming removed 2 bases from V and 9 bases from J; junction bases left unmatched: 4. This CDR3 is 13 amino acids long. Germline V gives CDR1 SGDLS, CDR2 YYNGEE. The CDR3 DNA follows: TGTGCCAGCAGCGTGACAGGGGGCGATCGCTACACCTTC. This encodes CASSVTGGDRYTF. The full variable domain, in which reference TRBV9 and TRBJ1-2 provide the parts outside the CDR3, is DSGVTQTPKHLITATGQRVTLRCSPRSGDLSVYWYQQSLDQGLQFLIQYYNGEERAKGNILERFSAQQFPDLHSELNLSSLELGDSALYFCASSVTGGDRYTFGSGTRLTVV.

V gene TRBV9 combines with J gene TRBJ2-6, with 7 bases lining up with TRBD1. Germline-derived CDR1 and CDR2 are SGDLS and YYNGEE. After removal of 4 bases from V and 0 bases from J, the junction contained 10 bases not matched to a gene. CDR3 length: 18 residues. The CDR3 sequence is CASSKSTGSSSGANVLTF. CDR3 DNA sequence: TGTGCCAGCAGCAAGTCGACAGGGAGCAGCTCTGGGGCCAACGTCCTGACTTTC.

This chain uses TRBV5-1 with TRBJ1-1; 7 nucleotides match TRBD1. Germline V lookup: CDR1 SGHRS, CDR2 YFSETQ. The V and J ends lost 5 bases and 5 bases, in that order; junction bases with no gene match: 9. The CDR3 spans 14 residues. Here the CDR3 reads CASRGSGGVTEAFF. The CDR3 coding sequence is TGCGCCAGCAGAGGTTCAGGGGGTGTGACTGAAGCTTTCTTT.

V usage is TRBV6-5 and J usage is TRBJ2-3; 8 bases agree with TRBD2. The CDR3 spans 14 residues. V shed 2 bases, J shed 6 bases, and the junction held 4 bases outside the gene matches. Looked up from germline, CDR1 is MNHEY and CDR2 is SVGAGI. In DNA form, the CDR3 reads TGTGCCAGCAGTTACGAGCGGGAGCGCGATACGCAGTATTTT. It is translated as CASSYERERDTQYF.

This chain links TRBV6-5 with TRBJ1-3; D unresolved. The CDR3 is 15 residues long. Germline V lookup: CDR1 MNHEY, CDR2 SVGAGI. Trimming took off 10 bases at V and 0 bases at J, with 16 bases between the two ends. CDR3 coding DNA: TGTGCCACCCTAGGAGGGATCCACTCTGGAAACACCATATATTTT. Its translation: CATLGGIHSGNTIYF.

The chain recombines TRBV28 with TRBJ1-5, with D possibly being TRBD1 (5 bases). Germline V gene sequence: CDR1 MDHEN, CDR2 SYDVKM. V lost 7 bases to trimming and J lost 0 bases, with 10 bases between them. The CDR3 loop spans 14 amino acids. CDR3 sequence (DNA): TGTGCCAGCAATAGGGGAAATAGCAATCAGCCCCAGCATTTT. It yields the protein CASNRGNSNQPQHF.

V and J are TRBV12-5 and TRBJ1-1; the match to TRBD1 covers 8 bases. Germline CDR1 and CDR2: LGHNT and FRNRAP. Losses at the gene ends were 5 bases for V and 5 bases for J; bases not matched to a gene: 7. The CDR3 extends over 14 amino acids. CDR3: CASGHGTGGTEAFF. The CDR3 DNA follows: TGTGCTAGTGGTCATGGGACAGGAGGGACTGAAGCTTTCTTT. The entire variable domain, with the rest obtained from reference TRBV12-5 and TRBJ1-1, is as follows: DARVTQTPRHKVTEMGQEVTMRCQPILGHNTVFWYRQTMMQGLELLAYFRNRAPLDDSGMPKDRFSAEMPDATLATLKIQPSEPRDSAVYFCASGHGTGGTEAFFGQGTRLTVV.